A selection of T cell receptor beta chains follows, all from one sample in a study of PD-1 blockade in classical Hodgkin lymphoma. Repertoires were generated with immunoSEQ multiplex PCR, while TCRdb's copy carries only in-frame clones and drops some. The data show more than 35,000 clones, with around 88% seen just once and approximately 8.1% held by the top ten. Here the sequenced sample was peripheral blood mononuclear cells (PBMCs), taken before the second cycle of nivolumab. These TCRs come from a human donor with classical Hodgkin lymphoma. CDR3s include the opening cysteine and the closing phenylalanine or tryptophan. The D gene is left open where the match is weak. Only part of the rows carry a size: once, few, many, or a class if the clone is expanded.

CDR3nt: TGCAGCGTTGTCCCGCTATCGATGAGCTCCTACGAGCAGTACTTC; CDR3aa: CSVVPLSMSSYEQYF; abundance: NA; j_gene: TRBJ2-7; d_gene: NA; len: 15; v_gene: TRBV29-1
CDR3nt: TGTGCTAGCAGCCGGACTAGCGGGGAGCTGTTTTTT; CDR3aa: CASSRTSGELFF; abundance: NA; j_gene: TRBJ2-2; d_gene: TRBD2; len: 12; v_gene: TRBV7-7
CDR3nt: TGTGCCAGCAGCTTTATACGGAACGAGCAGTACTTC; CDR3aa: CASSFIRNEQYF; abundance: NA; j_gene: TRBJ2-7; d_gene: NA; len: 12; v_gene: TRBV11-3
CDR3nt: TGTGCCAGCAGCTCCCGGGACACTGCTGAATACAATGAGCAGTTCTTC; CDR3aa: CASSSRDTAEYNEQFF; abundance: few; j_gene: TRBJ2-1; d_gene: NA; len: 16; v_gene: TRBV9
CDR3nt: TGTGCCAGCAGCTTGGTTTCTACCTACCTCGGTACGCAGTATTTT; CDR3aa: CASSLVSTYLGTQYF; abundance: NA; j_gene: TRBJ2-3; d_gene: NA; len: 15; v_gene: TRBV5-6
CDR3nt: TGTGCCAGCAGCAGTTGGGGGCGGGAGGGCCTAGGTACCGGGGAGCTGTTTTTT; CDR3aa: CASSSWGREGLGTGELFF; abundance: NA; j_gene: TRBJ2-2; d_gene: NA; len: 18; v_gene: TRBV21-1
CDR3nt: TGCGCCAGCAGCCCCGGGACAGGGTTCAATCAGCCCCAGCATTTT; CDR3aa: CASSPGTGFNQPQHF; abundance: NA; j_gene: TRBJ1-5; d_gene: TRBD1; len: 15; v_gene: TRBV5-1
CDR3nt: TGTGCCAGCAGCCCCACTCGTGGAGAGACCCAGTACTTC; CDR3aa: CASSPTRGETQYF; abundance: NA; j_gene: TRBJ2-5; d_gene: NA; len: 13; v_gene: TRBV7-3
CDR3nt: TGTGCCAGCAGTTTACTTCTGGGACAGGGGAACTATGGCTACACCTTC; CDR3aa: CASSLLLGQGNYGYTF; abundance: NA; j_gene: TRBJ1-2; d_gene: TRBD1; len: 16; v_gene: TRBV6-5
CDR3nt: TGTGCCAGCAGTGACTCCCCGGCGAATACGCAGTATTTT; CDR3aa: CASSDSPANTQYF; abundance: NA; j_gene: TRBJ2-3; d_gene: NA; len: 13; v_gene: TRBV7-9
CDR3nt: TGTGCCAGCAGTGACTCGGGGAGCGGGAGGGCCGAGACAGATACGCAGTATTTT; CDR3aa: CASSDSGSGRAETDTQYF; abundance: once; j_gene: TRBJ2-3; d_gene: TRBD2; len: 18; v_gene: TRBV25-1
CDR3nt: TGTGCCAGCAGCTTGCGCGGGACAGGGTACCACGAGCAGTACTTC; CDR3aa: CASSLRGTGYHEQYF; abundance: once; j_gene: TRBJ2-7; d_gene: TRBD1; len: 15; v_gene: TRBV5-6
CDR3nt: TGTGCCAGCAGTTACTCGGACAACTCCTACGAGCAGTACTTC; CDR3aa: CASSYSDNSYEQYF; abundance: NA; j_gene: TRBJ2-7; d_gene: NA; len: 14; v_gene: TRBV6-5
CDR3nt: TGTGCCAGCAGCCAAGGATACGAGCAGTACTTC; CDR3aa: CASSQGYEQYF; abundance: NA; j_gene: TRBJ2-7; d_gene: NA; len: 11; v_gene: TRBV16
CDR3nt: TGCAGCGTTGAAAGGAACCTTCTGAACACTGAAGCTTTCTTT; CDR3aa: CSVERNLLNTEAFF; abundance: NA; j_gene: TRBJ1-1; d_gene: NA; len: 14; v_gene: TRBV29-1
CDR3nt: TGTGCCAGCAGTCCTCGGACAGGCGTGCGTTCACCCCTCCACTTT; CDR3aa: CASSPRTGVRSPLHF; abundance: NA; j_gene: TRBJ1-6; d_gene: TRBD1; len: 15; v_gene: TRBV6-5
CDR3nt: TGTGCCAGCAGTCCGGATCGGGTTAACATTCAGTACTTC; CDR3aa: CASSPDRVNIQYF; abundance: NA; j_gene: TRBJ2-4; d_gene: NA; len: 13; v_gene: TRBV27
CDR3nt: TGTGCCAGCAGCCGGACAGGGGGGTTGGTTCAGCCCCAGCATTTT; CDR3aa: CASSRTGGLVQPQHF; abundance: NA; j_gene: TRBJ1-5; d_gene: TRBD1; len: 15; v_gene: TRBV7-6
CDR3nt: TGTGCCTGGAGTGTACCCAGTGTATTCAATCAGCCCCAGCATTTT; CDR3aa: CAWSVPSVFNQPQHF; abundance: NA; j_gene: TRBJ1-5; d_gene: NA; len: 15; v_gene: TRBV30
CDR3nt: TGTGCCAGCGGTCCCTCGTCGCGGGTTTTGGGAGAGACCCAGTACTTC; CDR3aa: CASGPSSRVLGETQYF; abundance: NA; j_gene: TRBJ2-5; d_gene: NA; len: 16; v_gene: TRBV2
CDR3nt: TGCGCCAGCAGCCAAGGGTGGCTAGCGGGTGCCGGGGAGCTGTTTTTT; CDR3aa: CASSQGWLAGAGELFF; abundance: NA; j_gene: TRBJ2-2; d_gene: TRBD2; len: 16; v_gene: TRBV4-1
CDR3nt: TGTGCCAGCAGCTTCGGAACAGGGTATCAGCCCCAGCATTTT; CDR3aa: CASSFGTGYQPQHF; abundance: NA; j_gene: TRBJ1-5; d_gene: NA; len: 14; v_gene: TRBV7-9
CDR3nt: TGTGCCTGGATAACGAGCCCTGGGGCCAACGTCCTGACTTTC; CDR3aa: CAWITSPGANVLTF; abundance: NA; j_gene: TRBJ2-6; d_gene: NA; len: 14; v_gene: TRBV30
CDR3nt: TGTGCCAGCAGTTTAGACAGGGGGCGCGACTATGGCTACACCTTC; CDR3aa: CASSLDRGRDYGYTF; abundance: medium-sized; j_gene: TRBJ1-2; d_gene: TRBD1; len: 15; v_gene: TRBV27
CDR3nt: TGTGCCAGCAGCCCGCTGACAGCGTCCGGGGAGCTGTTTTTT; CDR3aa: CASSPLTASGELFF; abundance: few; j_gene: TRBJ2-2; d_gene: NA; len: 14; v_gene: TRBV7-3
CDR3nt: TGTGCCAGCAGTGAATCCTACAGCTACGAGCAGTACTTC; CDR3aa: CASSESYSYEQYF; abundance: NA; j_gene: TRBJ2-7; d_gene: NA; len: 13; v_gene: TRBV6-1
CDR3nt: TGTGCCAGCAGCTTAGGTCAGAATCCTTACTACGAGCAGTACTTC; CDR3aa: CASSLGQNPYYEQYF; abundance: once; j_gene: TRBJ2-7; d_gene: NA; len: 15; v_gene: TRBV7-6
CDR3nt: TGCGCCAGTGCAGGGTCCACTAATGAAAAACTGTTTTTT; CDR3aa: CASAGSTNEKLFF; abundance: NA; j_gene: TRBJ1-4; d_gene: NA; len: 13; v_gene: TRBV5-1
CDR3nt: TGTGTCCCGACGGGTTCTTACGAGCAGTACTTC; CDR3aa: CVPTGSYEQYF; abundance: NA; j_gene: TRBJ2-7; d_gene: NA; len: 11; v_gene: TRBV6-1
CDR3nt: TGTGCCAGCAGCCCTCCGGGACAGGGGGCCTCTGGGGCCAACGTCCTGACTTTC; CDR3aa: CASSPPGQGASGANVLTF; abundance: NA; j_gene: TRBJ2-6; d_gene: TRBD1; len: 18; v_gene: TRBV28
CDR3nt: TGTGCCAGTAAGGAGGGAGGGAGGGAGCAGTACTTC; CDR3aa: CASKEGGREQYF; abundance: once; j_gene: TRBJ2-7; d_gene: TRBD2; len: 12; v_gene: TRBV19
CDR3nt: TGTGCCAGCAGGCCCGCAGGGGTTGTTTCCGGGGAGCTGTTTTTT; CDR3aa: CASRPAGVVSGELFF; abundance: NA; j_gene: TRBJ2-2; d_gene: NA; len: 15; v_gene: TRBV6-5
CDR3nt: TGTGCCAGCAGCAACCCGGGACAGGGGGCATCTACGCAGTATTTT; CDR3aa: CASSNPGQGASTQYF; abundance: NA; j_gene: TRBJ2-3; d_gene: TRBD1; len: 15; v_gene: TRBV7-9
CDR3nt: TGTGCCAGCTCCCAACCCGCAGATACGCAGTATTTT; CDR3aa: CASSQPADTQYF; abundance: NA; j_gene: TRBJ2-3; d_gene: NA; len: 12; v_gene: TRBV9
CDR3nt: TGTGCCAGCCTTGGGGACCTAGGGGCAGCGGAAGTCCCCTCCTACAATGAGCAGTTCTTC; CDR3aa: CASLGDLGAAEVPSYNEQFF; abundance: NA; j_gene: TRBJ2-1; d_gene: NA; len: 20; v_gene: TRBV7-3
CDR3nt: TGTGCCAGCAGGAGGGGAGATAATGAAAAACTGTTTTTT; CDR3aa: CASRRGDNEKLFF; abundance: NA; j_gene: TRBJ1-4; d_gene: NA; len: 13; v_gene: TRBV9
CDR3nt: TGCGCCAGCAGAGAACTAGCGGACAGCACAGATACGCAGTATTTT; CDR3aa: CASRELADSTDTQYF; abundance: NA; j_gene: TRBJ2-3; d_gene: TRBD2; len: 15; v_gene: TRBV5-1
CDR3nt: TGCGCCAGCAGCTTCCGGGACTCTTCAGATACGCAGTATTTT; CDR3aa: CASSFRDSSDTQYF; abundance: NA; j_gene: TRBJ2-3; d_gene: NA; len: 14; v_gene: TRBV11-3
CDR3nt: TGTGCCAGCAGCTATACAACCGGGACAGGGGCCGGGGAGCTGTTTTTT; CDR3aa: CASSYTTGTGAGELFF; abundance: NA; j_gene: TRBJ2-2; d_gene: TRBD1; len: 16; v_gene: TRBV7-9
CDR3nt: TGCGCCAGCAGCTCCGGGACTCTCACAGATACGCAGTATTTT; CDR3aa: CASSSGTLTDTQYF; abundance: NA; j_gene: TRBJ2-3; d_gene: NA; len: 14; v_gene: TRBV5-1
CDR3nt: TGTGCCAGCAGTGACAGGGGGCTGAACACTGAAGCTTTCTTT; CDR3aa: CASSDRGLNTEAFF; abundance: NA; j_gene: TRBJ1-1; d_gene: TRBD1; len: 14; v_gene: TRBV6-6
CDR3nt: TGTGCCAGCAGTTTTCAGGGGGCAGGTCTCTATGGCTACACCTTC; CDR3aa: CASSFQGAGLYGYTF; abundance: NA; j_gene: TRBJ1-2; d_gene: TRBD1; len: 15; v_gene: TRBV28
CDR3nt: TGCGCCAGCAGCACCGGACTAGCGGAGATCTACGAGCAGTACTTC; CDR3aa: CASSTGLAEIYEQYF; abundance: NA; j_gene: TRBJ2-7; d_gene: TRBD2; len: 15; v_gene: TRBV5-1